This T cell receptor beta chain was sequenced for a study of patients and donors after allogeneic stem cell transplantation. V was trimmed by 3 bases and J by 7 bases, leaving 15 bases between them. This CDR3 is 15 amino acids long. TCRdb recomputed calls from the RT-PCR reads with MiXCR, one row per CDR3 protein. The data hold some 60,000 distinct CDR3 sequences, with about an eighth observed a single time. This clonotype appeared a few times. The sample was blood, either unsorted or a sorted T cell fraction (not recorded which). This TCR derives from a human donor who was either an allogeneic HSCT recipient or a stem cell or donor lymphocyte infusion donor (not recorded which). It is not recorded whose cells these are; they may come from a transplant donor. The chain carries TRBV12-3 or TRBV12-4 and TRBJ2-2; TRBD2 is a possible D gene (5 bases). In nucleotides, the CDR3 is TGTGCCAGCAGTTTCGAGAGGGTCCGGGGCGGGGAGCTGTTTTTT. This sequence encodes CASSFERVRGGELFF.